Listed below are T cell receptor beta chains from one sample, sequenced in a study of T cell repertoires in ileal Crohn's disease. The assay was immunoSEQ multiplex PCR, and TCRdb's table has in-frame clones only and misses some. The table has about 9,400 clones, more than 75% seen once. Sequencing was done on a sample of ileal tissue. The receptor source for this set is an adult with Crohn's disease. Each CDR3 is given with its conserved first and last residue. A D gene is named only where the DNA matches it firmly. Expanded clones are given a class, and other clones once, few, many or no size at all.

D gene	V gene	J gene	clone size	CDR3 length	CDR3 DNA	CDR3 protein
.	TRBV11-1	TRBJ2-3	.	14	TGTGCCAGCAGGGCGGGACGAGGGACCGATACGCAGTATTTT	CASRAGRGTDTQYF
.	TRBV28	TRBJ1-2	.	14	TGTGCCAGCAGCCCCCCGACAGGCTGGTATGGCTACACCTTC	CASSPPTGWYGYTF
TRBD1	TRBV7-2	TRBJ1-6	.	15	TGTGCCAGCAGCTTAATAGACAGGGGGAGTTCACCCCTCCACTTT	CASSLIDRGSSPLHF
TRBD1	TRBV5-6	TRBJ2-7	.	15	TGTGCCAGCAGCGGGGGACAGGGGGCATTCTACGAGCAGTACTTC	CASSGGQGAFYEQYF
.	TRBV6-6	TRBJ1-1	.	13	TGTGCCAGCAGTTACTCGGGGCGGACTGAAGCTTTCTTT	CASSYSGRTEAFF
TRBD2	TRBV2	TRBJ2-2	once	15	TGTGCCAGCAGTGTTCCAGCGGGGGGGCTCGGGGAGCTGTTTTTT	CASSVPAGGLGELFF
.	TRBV23-1	TRBJ2-3	few	21	TGCGCCAGCAGTCAACCAGCAGGGGGGTTCCGAGCCATCACTAGCACAGATACGCAGTATTTT	CASSQPAGGFRAITSTDTQYF
TRBD1	TRBV29-1	TRBJ2-5	once	15	TGCAGCGTTCAACTAGGGACAGGCAAACAAGAGACCCAGTACTTC	CSVQLGTGKQETQYF
.	TRBV28	TRBJ2-7	.	14	TGTGCCAGCAGTTTAAGAGGGCCCTCCTACGAGCAGTACTTC	CASSLRGPSYEQYF
TRBD1	TRBV6-6	TRBJ1-1	.	14	TGTGCCAGCAGACGGACAGGGACGAACACTGAAGCTTTCTTT	CASRRTGTNTEAFF
TRBD2	TRBV18	TRBJ2-4	.	16	TGTGCCAGCTCAAGGACTAGCGGGGGGAGAAAAAACATTCAGTACTTC	CASSRTSGGRKNIQYF
.	TRBV7-2	TRBJ2-7	.	12	TGTGCCAGCAGCTTCACAGGCTACGAGCAGTACTTC	CASSFTGYEQYF
.	TRBV7-3	TRBJ2-7	few	15	TGTGCCAGCAGCCCCCAGGGAGGGGGGTCCTACGAGCAGTACTTC	CASSPQGGGSYEQYF
TRBD2	TRBV27	TRBJ2-1	.	15	TGTGCCAGCAGTCCCCTAGCGGGAGGGCCCAATGAGCAGTTCTTC	CASSPLAGGPNEQFF
.	TRBV6-5	TRBJ1-1	.	13	TGTGCCAGCAGTTACTCGATAACACAAGAAGCTTTCTTT	CASSYSITQEAFF
.	TRBV28	TRBJ1-5	.	13	TGTGCCAGCAGTTTCGTAAGCAATCAGCCCCAGCATTTT	CASSFVSNQPQHF
.	TRBV5-5	TRBJ2-3	.	17	TGTGCCAGCAGCTTCCTCTCTCCGGGAGCTAGCACAGATACGCAGTATTTT	CASSFLSPGASTDTQYF
TRBD1	TRBV19	TRBJ2-5	.	14	TGTGCCAGTAGCCGGGACAGGGGAGGGGAGACCCAGTACTTC	CASSRDRGGETQYF
TRBD1	TRBV6-1	TRBJ2-2	.	15	TGTGCCAGCAGTGGGGACAGGCTGGGGACCGGGGAGCTGTTTTTT	CASSGDRLGTGELFF
TRBD1	TRBV28	TRBJ2-7	.	16	TGTGCCAGCAGTTCCTCGACAGGGGGCAGTACCTACGAGCAGTACTTC	CASSSSTGGSTYEQYF
TRBD2	TRBV28	TRBJ2-3	.	16	TGTGCCAGCAGTTTATCAACCGGGGGGGCCCGAGATACGCAGTATTTT	CASSLSTGGARDTQYF
TRBD1	TRBV14	TRBJ2-1	.	14	TGTGCCAGCAGCCCCTGGACAGGGAAGAATGAGCAGTTCTTC	CASSPWTGKNEQFF
.	TRBV2	TRBJ2-5	.	15	TGTGCCAGCAGTCCCGGAGGGACGGGTGAAAGGGCCCAGTACTTC	CASSPGGTGERAQYF
.	TRBV7-2	TRBJ2-3	.	13	TGTGCCAGCAGCTTGTCAAGCACAGATACGCAGTATTTT	CASSLSSTDTQYF
TRBD1	TRBV27	TRBJ2-7	few	14	TGTGCCAGCGGGGGACAGAGTAGCTCCTACGAGCAGTACTTC	CASGGQSSSYEQYF
TRBD1	TRBV15	TRBJ1-2	.	14	TGTGCCACCAGCAGAGGGACAGGGTGGGATGGCTACACCTTC	CATSRGTGWDGYTF
TRBD2	TRBV7-6	TRBJ2-2	.	19	TGTGCCAGCAGCTTACATCCGACTAGCGGGGGGGCGAACACCGGGGAGCTGTTTTTT	CASSLHPTSGGANTGELFF
.	TRBV6-4	TRBJ2-2	.	13	TGTGCCAGCAGTGACTCCAGCACCGGGGAGCTGTTTTTT	CASSDSSTGELFF
.	TRBV30	TRBJ1-5	.	12	TGTGCCTGGAGTGTACGCGGGCAGCCCCAGCATTTT	CAWSVRGQPQHF
TRBD1	TRBV5-4	TRBJ1-2	.	16	TGTGCCAGCAGCTTGGACAGGGGGTTTACTAACTATGGCTACACCTTC	CASSLDRGFTNYGYTF
TRBD2	TRBV2	TRBJ2-2	.	15	TGTGCCAGCAAGGGCGCGGGGGCGAACACCGGGGAGCTGTTTTTT	CASKGAGANTGELFF
TRBD1	TRBV6-6	TRBJ1-1	.	14	TGTGCCAGCAGCCGTCGGACAGGGGCCACTGAAGCTTTCTTT	CASSRRTGATEAFF
.	TRBV29-1	TRBJ2-7	.	14	TGCAGCGTTGTGCGAGCCGGACACTCCTACGAGCAGTACTTC	CSVVRAGHSYEQYF
.	TRBV6-5	TRBJ1-6	.	15	TGTGCCAGCAGTTACTCTTTCCAGGGCAATTCACCCCTCCACTTT	CASSYSFQGNSPLHF